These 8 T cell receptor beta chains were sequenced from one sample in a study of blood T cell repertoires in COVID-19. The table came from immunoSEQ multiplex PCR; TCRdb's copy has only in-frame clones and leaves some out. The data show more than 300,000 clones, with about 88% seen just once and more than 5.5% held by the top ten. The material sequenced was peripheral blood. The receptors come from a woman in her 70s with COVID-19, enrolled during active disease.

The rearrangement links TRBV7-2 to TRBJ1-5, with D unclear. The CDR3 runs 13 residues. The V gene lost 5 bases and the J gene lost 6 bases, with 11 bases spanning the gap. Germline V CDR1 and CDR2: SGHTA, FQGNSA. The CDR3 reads CASSVEGAQPQHF. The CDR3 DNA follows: TGTGCCAGCAGCGTGGAGGGTGCTCAGCCCCAGCATTTT.

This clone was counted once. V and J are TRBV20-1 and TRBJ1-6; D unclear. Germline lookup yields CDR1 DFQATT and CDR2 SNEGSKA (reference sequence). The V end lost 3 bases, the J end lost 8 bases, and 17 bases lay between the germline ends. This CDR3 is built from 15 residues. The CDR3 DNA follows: TGCAGTGCTAGTGCCAATGGATCGGAGGATTCACCCCTCCACTTT. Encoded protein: CSASANGSEDSPLHF.

The CDR3 bases are TGTGCCAGCAGCCTCATCACAGGGGGGCGGAACTATGGCTACACCTTC. Amino acids: CASSLITGGRNYGYTF. The V gene is TRBV5-6, the J gene TRBJ1-2; 8 positions match TRBD1. The CDR3 runs 16 residues. In germline, CDR1 is SGHDT, CDR2 YYEEEE. The trim removed 4 bases at V and 2 bases at J, leaving 10 bases unmatched.

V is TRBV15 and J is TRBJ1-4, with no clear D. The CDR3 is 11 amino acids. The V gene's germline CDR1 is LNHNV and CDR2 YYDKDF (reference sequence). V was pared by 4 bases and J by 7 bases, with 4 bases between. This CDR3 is CATSKAEKLFF. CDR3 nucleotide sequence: TGTGCCACCAGCAAAGCTGAAAAACTGTTTTTT.

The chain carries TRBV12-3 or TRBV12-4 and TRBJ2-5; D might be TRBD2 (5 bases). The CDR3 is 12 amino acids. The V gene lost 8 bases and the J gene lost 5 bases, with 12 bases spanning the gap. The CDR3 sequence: CASCVRVETQYF. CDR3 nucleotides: TGTGCCAGCTGCGTGAGGGTGGAGACCCAGTACTTC.

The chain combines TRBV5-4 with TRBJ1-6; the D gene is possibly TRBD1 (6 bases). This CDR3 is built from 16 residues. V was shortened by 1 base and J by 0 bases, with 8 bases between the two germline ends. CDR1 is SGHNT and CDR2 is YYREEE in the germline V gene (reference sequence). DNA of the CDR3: TGTGCCAGCAGCTTGACAGGGAGCTCCTATAATTCACCCCTCCACTTT. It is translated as CASSLTGSSYNSPLHF.

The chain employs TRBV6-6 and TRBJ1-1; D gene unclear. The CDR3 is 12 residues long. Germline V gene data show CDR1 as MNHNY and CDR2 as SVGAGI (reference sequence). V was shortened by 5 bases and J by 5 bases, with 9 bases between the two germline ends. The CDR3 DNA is TGTGCCAGCAGTCCACCGGGAACTGAAGCTTTCTTT. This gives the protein CASSPPGTEAFF.

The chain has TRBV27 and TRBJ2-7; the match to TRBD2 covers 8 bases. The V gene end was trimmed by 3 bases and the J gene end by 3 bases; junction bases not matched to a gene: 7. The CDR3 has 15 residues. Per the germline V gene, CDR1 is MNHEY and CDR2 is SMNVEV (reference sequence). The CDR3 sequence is CASSLAAGAYYEQYF. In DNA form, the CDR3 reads TGTGCCAGCAGTTTGGCAGCGGGGGCCTACTACGAGCAGTACTTC.